This TCR beta chain was recorded in a study of T cell repertoires in ileal Crohn's disease. Specified time point: proximal margin of the surgical specimen (macroscopically non-inflamed). Measured with immunoSEQ multiplex PCR; TCRdb has only the in-frame clones, and not every one. The sample records fewer than 7,500 clones, about three quarters being singletons. The TCR sequence derives from an adult with Crohn's disease. The sample was ileal tissue.

CDR3 region: CASSVAAMNTEAFF. Written as DNA, the CDR3 is TGTGCCAGCAGTGTGGCAGCAATGAACACTGAAGCTTTCTTT. The chain employs TRBV2 and TRBJ1-1; D is unresolved. The CDR3 loop spans 14 amino acids. V was cut by 4 bases and J by 0 bases, with 9 bases left in between. Germline V gene sequence: CDR1 SNHLY, CDR2 FYNNEI.